What follows are 6 T cell receptor beta chains derived from one specimen sequenced in a study of OX40 agonist ivuxolimab in advanced cancers. Library preparation employed the immunoSEQ multiplex PCR assay. Drawn from immuneACCESS, this table holds only the in-frame rearrangements with V and J called that TCRdb kept. Clones are partly lost; checked studies trace under half to an unresolved V gene and leave the rest unexplained. The table for this sample lists approximately 87,000 clones; 92% of them were counted only once. The top ten clones comprise about 3.6% of the sample. This material consisted of CD4+ or CD8+ T cells sorted from blood, taken in a trial of the OX40 agonist ivuxolimab. These receptors all stem from an adult with an advanced solid tumor such as melanoma, head and neck, liver or kidney cancer.

The CDR3 sequence is CASQGGVNTEAFF. In nucleotides, the CDR3 is TGTGCCAGTCAAGGAGGGGTGAACACTGAAGCTTTCTTT. The rearrangement uses TRBV19 and TRBJ1-1, with D maybe TRBD1 (5 bases). This CDR3 has 13 residues. Germline V gives CDR1 LNHDA, CDR2 SQIVND (reference sequence). Trimming took off 8 bases at V and 0 bases at J, with 10 bases between the two ends.

This clone was detected a few times. V gene TRBV15 combines with J gene TRBJ1-6, with a weak D call TRBD1 (6 bases). This CDR3 comprises 13 residues. CDR1 is LNHNV and CDR2 is YYDKDF in the germline V gene (reference sequence). The V and J ends lost 7 bases and 7 bases respectively, with 11 bases between them. The CDR3 nucleotides read TGTGCCACCAAGGAGAGGGGGAATTCACCCCTCCACTTT. This translates into CATKERGNSPLHF.

The chain is built from TRBV2 and TRBJ2-7; a weak D match, TRBD2 (5 bases). V gave up 7 bases and J gave up 3 bases, with 7 bases separating them. CDR3 length: 11 residues. CDR1 and CDR2 from the germline V gene are SNHLY and FYNNEI. The CDR3, as DNA: TGTGCCAGCATAGGGAGCTACGAGCAGTACTTC. This gives the protein CASIGSYEQYF.

V is TRBV11-2 and J is TRBJ2-5; TRBD2 matches at 7 bases. J lost 5 bases, V lost 5 bases, and 11 bases had no gene match. The CDR3 contains 15 residues. CDR1 is SGHAT and CDR2 is FQNNGV in the germline V gene. The CDR3 region is CASSPGSWEGETQYF. DNA of the CDR3: TGTGCCAGCAGCCCCGGATCTTGGGAGGGGGAGACCCAGTACTTC.

The genes are TRBV7-6 and TRBJ2-1; 12 bases fit TRBD2. This CDR3 is built from 18 residues. Germline loops: CDR1 SGHVS, CDR2 FNYEAQ. V trimming: 1 base; J trimming: 0 bases; junction bases outside the gene matches: 4. This CDR3 is CASSLVPTSGSSYNEQFF. CDR3 bases: TGTGCCAGCAGCTTAGTCCCGACTAGCGGGAGCTCCTACAATGAGCAGTTCTTC.

The J gene is TRBJ1-1, the V gene TRBV6-1; D not resolved. The germline gives CDR1 MNHNS, CDR2 SASEGT. The length of the CDR3 is 14 residues. Trimming removed 6 bases from V and 1 base from J, with 12 bases in between. The CDR3 loop reads CASSHPSGNTEAFF. CDR3 DNA: TGTGCCAGCAGCCACCCCTCCGGGAACACTGAAGCTTTCTTT.